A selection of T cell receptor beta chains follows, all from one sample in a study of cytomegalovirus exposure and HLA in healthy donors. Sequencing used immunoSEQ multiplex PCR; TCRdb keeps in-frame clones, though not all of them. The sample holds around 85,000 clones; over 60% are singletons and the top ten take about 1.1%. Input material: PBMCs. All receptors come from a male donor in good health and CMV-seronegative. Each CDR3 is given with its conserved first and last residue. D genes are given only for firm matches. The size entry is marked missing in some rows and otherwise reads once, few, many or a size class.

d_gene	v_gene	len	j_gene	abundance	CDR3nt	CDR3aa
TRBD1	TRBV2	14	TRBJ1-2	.	TGTGCCAGCAGTGAAGGCAGGGGGCTGTATGGCTACACCTTC	CASSEGRGLYGYTF
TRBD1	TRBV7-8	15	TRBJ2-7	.	TGTGCCAGCAGCTTATCAACAGGGGCTAGCTACGAGCAGTACTTC	CASSLSTGASYEQYF
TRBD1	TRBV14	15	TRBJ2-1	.	TGTGCCAGCAGGAACGTGGGACAGACCTACAATGAGCAGTTCTTC	CASRNVGQTYNEQFF
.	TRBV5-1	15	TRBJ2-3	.	TGCGCCAGCAGCCCAGGCACAGGCCTGTTTAAGGCGCAGTATTTT	CASSPGTGLFKAQYF
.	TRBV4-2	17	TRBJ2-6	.	TGTGCCAGCAGCCAAGATCCCCCAGGGTTCGGGGCCAACGTCCTGACTTTC	CASSQDPPGFGANVLTF
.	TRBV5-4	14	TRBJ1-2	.	TGTGCCAGCAGCTTTATCCAGGGGAACTATGGCTACACCTTC	CASSFIQGNYGYTF
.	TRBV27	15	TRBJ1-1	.	TGTGCCAGCAGACTCAGACCTACAGGGATCACTGAAGCTTTCTTT	CASRLRPTGITEAFF
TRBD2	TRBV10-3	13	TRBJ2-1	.	TGTGCCACCCAAGCGGGAGGTAGCAATGAGCAGTTCTTC	CATQAGGSNEQFF
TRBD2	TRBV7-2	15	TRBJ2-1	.	TGTGCCAGCAGCGCTCTAGCGGGAATTCCGAATGAGCAGTTCTTC	CASSALAGIPNEQFF
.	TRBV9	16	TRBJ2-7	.	TGTGCCAGCAGCGCCGAAGGAGGGACAGCACCCTACGAGCAGTACTTC	CASSAEGGTAPYEQYF
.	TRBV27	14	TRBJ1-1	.	TGTGCCAGCAGTTTTGGGAGAGGGAACACTGAAGCTTTCTTT	CASSFGRGNTEAFF
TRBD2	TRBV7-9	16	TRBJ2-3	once	TGTGCCAGCAGCTTAGTACTAGCGGGAGTGGCAGATACGCAGTATTTT	CASSLVLAGVADTQYF
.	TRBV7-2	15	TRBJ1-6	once	TGTGCCAGCAGCTCCCAACCGGGAGCTAATTCACCCCTCCACTTT	CASSSQPGANSPLHF
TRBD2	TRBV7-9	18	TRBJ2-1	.	TGTTCCAGCAGCTTAGCGCTAAGAACTAGCGGGATCCCCAATGAGCAGTTCTTC	CSSSLALRTSGIPNEQFF
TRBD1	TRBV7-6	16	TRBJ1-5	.	TGTGCCAGCAGCTTAGGAGTACAGGGGGCAAATCAGCCCCAGCATTTT	CASSLGVQGANQPQHF
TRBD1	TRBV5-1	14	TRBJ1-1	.	TGCGCCAGCTTACTGACAGGGGAATCCACTGAAGCTTTCTTT	CASLLTGESTEAFF
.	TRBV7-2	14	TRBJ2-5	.	TGTGCCAGCAGCCGCCCCCAGGGTTGGGAGACCCAGTACTTC	CASSRPQGWETQYF
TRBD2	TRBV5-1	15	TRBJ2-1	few	TGCGCCAGCAGCTTGGCTAGCGGCGGGTACAATGAGCAGTTCTTC	CASSLASGGYNEQFF
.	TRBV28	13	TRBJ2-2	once	TGTGCCAGCAGCCTCTCCAGGACCGGGGAGCTGTTTTTT	CASSLSRTGELFF
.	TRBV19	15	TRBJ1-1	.	TGTGCCACCACTCGGGGGGGCGAACCCTCCACTGAAGCTTTCTTT	CATTRGGEPSTEAFF
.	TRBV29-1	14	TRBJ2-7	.	TGCAGCGTAGCCAAAGGGAACAGGCCCAACGAGCAGTACTTC	CSVAKGNRPNEQYF
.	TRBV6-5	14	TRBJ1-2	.	TGTGCCAGCAGTTACTCGGGACATAACTATGGCTACACCTTC	CASSYSGHNYGYTF
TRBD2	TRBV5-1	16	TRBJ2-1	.	TGCGCCAGCAGCCTGTACTTTAGCGGGAGAGGCAATGAGCAGTTCTTC	CASSLYFSGRGNEQFF
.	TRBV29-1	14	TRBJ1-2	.	TGCAGCGTGATCGACAGGACCCCTGGCTATGGCTACACCTTC	CSVIDRTPGYGYTF
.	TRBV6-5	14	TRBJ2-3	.	TGTGCCAGCAGTTCGTGGCGGAGCACAGATACGCAGTATTTT	CASSSWRSTDTQYF
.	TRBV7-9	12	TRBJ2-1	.	TGTTCCAGCAGCTTACCTGACAATGAGCAGTTCTTC	CSSSLPDNEQFF
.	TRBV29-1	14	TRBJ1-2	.	TGCAGCGTTGATAAGAGGGGGGGAGAGGATGGCTACACCTTC	CSVDKRGGEDGYTF
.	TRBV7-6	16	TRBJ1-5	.	TGTGCCAGCAGCTTAGGAGGTTTTGGGGGGAATCAGCCCCAGCATTTT	CASSLGGFGGNQPQHF
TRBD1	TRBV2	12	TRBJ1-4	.	TGTGCCAGCAGGGGACAGATTGAAAAACTGTTTTTT	CASRGQIEKLFF